What follows is one T cell receptor (beta chain) and its context. This specimen belongs to a study of cytomegalovirus exposure and HLA in healthy donors. The CDR3 extends over 14 amino acids. The germline V gene encodes CDR1 SGHDT and CDR2 YYEEEE. The V end lost 2 bases, the J end lost 0 bases, and 3 bases lay between the germline ends. The PCR employed 60 Vbeta primers together with 13 Jbeta primers. Clones were sequenced by immunoSEQ multiplex PCR, and TCRdb holds only the in-frame ones, with some missing. This table holds 150,000 to 200,000 clones, around three quarters found once. The rearrangement links TRBV5-6 to TRBJ2-6; D not resolved. What was sequenced was PBMCs. This TCR came from a woman aged 45-59 years in good health and CMV-seronegative. Here the CDR3 DNA reads TGTGCCAGCAGCTTCTCCTCTGGGGCCAACGTCCTGACTTTC. The encoded protein is CASSFSSGANVLTF.